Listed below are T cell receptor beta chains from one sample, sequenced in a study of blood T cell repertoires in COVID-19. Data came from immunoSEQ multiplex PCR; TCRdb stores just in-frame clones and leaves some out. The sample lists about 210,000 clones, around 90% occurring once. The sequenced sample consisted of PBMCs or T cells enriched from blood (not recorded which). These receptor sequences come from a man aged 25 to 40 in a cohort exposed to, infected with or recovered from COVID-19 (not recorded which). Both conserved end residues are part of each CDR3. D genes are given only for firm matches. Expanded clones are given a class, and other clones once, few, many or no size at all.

CDR3nt: TGTGCCAGCAGTTTCACCGGGACTAGTCTGAACAATGAGCAGTTCTTC
CDR3aa: CASSFTGTSLNNEQFF
v_gene: TRBV11-2
d_gene: TRBD2
j_gene: TRBJ2-1
abundance: NA

CDR3nt: TGCGCCAGCAGCGCGGGGATAGCGGGGAGCACAGATACGCAGTATTTT
CDR3aa: CASSAGIAGSTDTQYF
v_gene: TRBV4-3
d_gene: TRBD2
j_gene: TRBJ2-3
abundance: NA

CDR3nt: TGTGCCACCGCGGTTTTCCGTCAGCCCCAGCATTTT
CDR3aa: CATAVFRQPQHF
v_gene: TRBV10-3
d_gene: NA
j_gene: TRBJ1-5
abundance: NA

CDR3nt: TGTGCCAGCAGTTTATTCCAGGGAATGAACACTGAAGCTTTCTTT
CDR3aa: CASSLFQGMNTEAFF
v_gene: TRBV27
d_gene: NA
j_gene: TRBJ1-1
abundance: NA

CDR3nt: TGTGCCAGCAGTTTGTCAGGACAGAGCAATCAGCCCCAGCATTTT
CDR3aa: CASSLSGQSNQPQHF
v_gene: TRBV27
d_gene: NA
j_gene: TRBJ1-5
abundance: NA

CDR3nt: TGTGCCAGCAGTTCACTGGACAGGTTAGCCTACGAGCAGTACTTC
CDR3aa: CASSSLDRLAYEQYF
v_gene: TRBV27
d_gene: TRBD1
j_gene: TRBJ2-7
abundance: NA

CDR3nt: TGTGCCAGCAGCCAGGGACTCGAGAAGACCCAGTACTTC
CDR3aa: CASSQGLEKTQYF
v_gene: TRBV5-6
d_gene: NA
j_gene: TRBJ2-5
abundance: NA

CDR3nt: TGTGCCAGCCAAGGACTTCAGGGGGCTGAAGCTTTCTTT
CDR3aa: CASQGLQGAEAFF
v_gene: TRBV27
d_gene: TRBD1
j_gene: TRBJ1-1
abundance: NA

CDR3nt: TGTGCCAGCAGCTTAACCAGGGGGAACGGGGGCTACACCTTC
CDR3aa: CASSLTRGNGGYTF
v_gene: TRBV11-2
d_gene: TRBD1
j_gene: TRBJ1-2
abundance: NA

CDR3nt: TGTGCCAGCAGCCCGGGACAGGGGGTCCGAGAGCAGTACTTC
CDR3aa: CASSPGQGVREQYF
v_gene: TRBV27
d_gene: TRBD1
j_gene: TRBJ2-7
abundance: NA

CDR3nt: TGTGCCAGCAGCTCCCAGCCTCCGGGACTAGCGGATCATGAGCAGTTCTTC
CDR3aa: CASSSQPPGLADHEQFF
v_gene: TRBV7-3
d_gene: TRBD2
j_gene: TRBJ2-1
abundance: few

CDR3nt: TGTGCCAGCTCACCACTTCCGGGACAGGGGGTTTCACCCCTCCACTTT
CDR3aa: CASSPLPGQGVSPLHF
v_gene: TRBV18
d_gene: TRBD1
j_gene: TRBJ1-6
abundance: once

CDR3nt: TGTGCCAGCAGCCAAGATTTAGGGGGCAGGAGAGGCAATCAGCCCCAGCATTTT
CDR3aa: CASSQDLGGRRGNQPQHF
v_gene: TRBV3-1/TRBV3-2
d_gene: TRBD1
j_gene: TRBJ1-5
abundance: NA

CDR3nt: TGTGCCAGCAGTGGATTTCCAGGGGAACAGGGGGTCGGCTATGGCTACACCTTC
CDR3aa: CASSGFPGEQGVGYGYTF
v_gene: TRBV25-1
d_gene: TRBD1
j_gene: TRBJ1-2
abundance: NA

CDR3nt: TGTGCCACCAGCCCCAGAGGTATGCTCTCTGGAAACACCATATATTTT
CDR3aa: CATSPRGMLSGNTIYF
v_gene: TRBV15
d_gene: NA
j_gene: TRBJ1-3
abundance: NA

CDR3nt: TGTGCCAGCAGCCGTGACCTTGGACACACAGATACGCAGTATTTT
CDR3aa: CASSRDLGHTDTQYF
v_gene: TRBV7-3
d_gene: NA
j_gene: TRBJ2-3
abundance: NA

CDR3nt: TGTGCCAGTACCCCGGGACAGTTTGGCTACACCTTC
CDR3aa: CASTPGQFGYTF
v_gene: TRBV19
d_gene: TRBD1
j_gene: TRBJ1-2
abundance: NA

CDR3nt: TGCAGCGCCGGGACTAGCGGGCGTAGCTCCTACGAGCAGTACTTC
CDR3aa: CSAGTSGRSSYEQYF
v_gene: TRBV29-1
d_gene: TRBD2
j_gene: TRBJ2-7
abundance: NA

CDR3nt: TGTGCCAGCATTCCGACTAGCGGGAGAGGGTTTGGCAAAAACATTCAGTACTTC
CDR3aa: CASIPTSGRGFGKNIQYF
v_gene: TRBV28
d_gene: TRBD2
j_gene: TRBJ2-4
abundance: NA

CDR3nt: TGTGCCAGCAGCCAACCTCGGCGGGGTGTGGAGACCCAGTACTTC
CDR3aa: CASSQPRRGVETQYF
v_gene: TRBV7-2
d_gene: NA
j_gene: TRBJ2-5
abundance: NA

CDR3nt: TGTGCCACCAGTGACGGGACAGTATACGAGCAGTACTTC
CDR3aa: CATSDGTVYEQYF
v_gene: TRBV24-1
d_gene: TRBD1
j_gene: TRBJ2-7
abundance: NA

CDR3nt: TGTGCCAGCAGCCCGACCGGACAGGGAGGAACTGAAGCTTTCTTT
CDR3aa: CASSPTGQGGTEAFF
v_gene: TRBV3-1/TRBV3-2
d_gene: TRBD1
j_gene: TRBJ1-1
abundance: few

CDR3nt: TGTGCCAGCAGTCCCGCGCGGGCTAGCGGGTCGTACGAGCAGTACTTC
CDR3aa: CASSPARASGSYEQYF
v_gene: TRBV27
d_gene: TRBD2
j_gene: TRBJ2-7
abundance: NA

CDR3nt: TGTGCCAGCAGCTATGATCGCGTCTCTGGGGCCAACGTCCTGACTTTC
CDR3aa: CASSYDRVSGANVLTF
v_gene: TRBV2
d_gene: NA
j_gene: TRBJ2-6
abundance: NA

CDR3nt: TGTGCCAGCAGCCCGGGACTAGCGGGTTTAAATGAGCAGTTCTTC
CDR3aa: CASSPGLAGLNEQFF
v_gene: TRBV11-2
d_gene: TRBD2
j_gene: TRBJ2-1
abundance: NA

CDR3nt: TGTGCCAGCAGCTCGGGACAGCATAACACCGGGGAGCTGTTTTTT
CDR3aa: CASSSGQHNTGELFF
v_gene: TRBV5-6
d_gene: TRBD1
j_gene: TRBJ2-2
abundance: NA

CDR3nt: TGTGCCACCAGCGCAGGGACCTACGAGCAGTACTTC
CDR3aa: CATSAGTYEQYF
v_gene: TRBV15
d_gene: NA
j_gene: TRBJ2-7
abundance: NA

CDR3nt: TGTGCCAGCAGCTCGAGGACAGGGGGCGAAGAGCAGTTCTTC
CDR3aa: CASSSRTGGEEQFF
v_gene: TRBV11-3
d_gene: TRBD1
j_gene: TRBJ2-1
abundance: NA

CDR3nt: TGCGCCAGCAGCCCGAAGGGAGGGGCTAATGAAAAACTGTTTTTT
CDR3aa: CASSPKGGANEKLFF
v_gene: TRBV5-1
d_gene: NA
j_gene: TRBJ1-4
abundance: NA

CDR3nt: TGTGCCAGCAGCCAAGAGGCCGGGTCCCGGAATCAGCCCCAGCATTTT
CDR3aa: CASSQEAGSRNQPQHF
v_gene: TRBV3-1/TRBV3-2
d_gene: NA
j_gene: TRBJ1-5
abundance: NA

CDR3nt: TGTGCCAGCAGTGAACAGGGGGCTGGGGCCAACGTCCTGACTTTC
CDR3aa: CASSEQGAGANVLTF
v_gene: TRBV6-1
d_gene: TRBD1
j_gene: TRBJ2-6
abundance: NA

CDR3nt: TGTGCCAGCAGCTTACAGGGATTCTATAATTCACCCCTCCACTTT
CDR3aa: CASSLQGFYNSPLHF
v_gene: TRBV7-3
d_gene: NA
j_gene: TRBJ1-6
abundance: NA